Included here is one T cell receptor beta chain sequence, with context. Its cognate antigen is unknown. These data originate in a study of Ad26.COV2.S vaccination and SARS-CoV-2 variants. Study at large: Donor was one of the participants in the Ad26.COV2.S arm of the COV1001 trial. Study results and limitations: Comparability of non-spike TCR breadth was observed across vaccine and placebo recipients. In vaccinated individuals, spike-specific CD8+ and CD4+ T cell responses reportedly displayed substantial breadth.

Profiling relied on immunoSEQ multiplex PCR, and the TCRdb table lists in-frame clones only, not all of them. The repertoire holds roughly 270,000 clones, with about 87% as singletons. The length of the CDR3 is 16 residues. V was pared by 0 bases and J by 4 bases, with 16 bases between. Germline V CDR1 and CDR2: SGHRS, YFSETQ. Stated treatment: some 20 received Ad26.COV2.S at low or high dose, single or two shots; 5 received placebo; per-sample allocation not given. Samples came from day 63 after the first vaccine or placebo injection. The administered vaccine (an Ad26 vector) expressed Wuhan-strain SARS-CoV-2 spike.

Material: peripheral blood, obtained in a trial of Ad26.COV2.S vaccine versus placebo. The chain joins TRBV5-1 to TRBJ1-1; D gene uncertain. This TCR was sampled from a person aged 18-60 years who received the Ad26.COV2.S COVID-19 vaccine or a placebo. CDR3 in amino acids: CASSLVVPGAGTEAFF. As DNA, the CDR3 is TGCGCCAGCAGCTTGGTGGTCCCAGGCGCCGGCACTGAAGCTTTCTTT.